Listed below are T cell receptor beta chains from one sample, sequenced in a study of blood T cell repertoires in COVID-19. Using immunoSEQ multiplex PCR, the repertoire was profiled, and TCRdb retains in-frame clones only, with some absent. The sample yields 210,000 or so clones, over 75% seen once. Material for sequencing was peripheral blood. These receptors originate from a man aged 45-65 years with COVID-19, enrolled during active disease. Each CDR3 is given with its conserved first and last residue. The order of the fields is J gene, V gene, clone size, D gene, CDR3 protein, CDR3 DNA. A D gene is named only where the DNA matches it firmly. The size field is filled for only some rows; it gives once, few, many or a size class.

>TRBJ2-2|TRBV5-4|NA|TRBD1
CASRPGTVNTGELFF
TGTGCCAGCAGACCTGGGACAGTGAACACCGGGGAGCTGTTTTTT
>TRBJ2-3|TRBV7-3|few|NA
CASSLTAVGGTQYF
TGTGCCAGCAGCTTAACGGCGGTAGGAGGTACGCAGTATTTT
>TRBJ1-1|TRBV5-4|NA|NA
CASSRDENTEAFF
TGTGCCAGCAGCCGGGATGAGAACACTGAAGCTTTCTTT
>TRBJ2-1|TRBV18|NA|NA
CASSPKTRGNEQFF
TGTGCCAGCTCACCAAAGACTAGGGGCAATGAGCAGTTCTTC
>TRBJ2-1|TRBV7-9|NA|NA
CASSLVSNEQFF
TGTGCCAGCAGCTTAGTGTCTAATGAGCAGTTCTTC
>TRBJ1-5|TRBV10-3|NA|TRBD1
CAISEAGGNQPQHF
TGTGCCATCAGTGAGGCAGGGGGGAATCAGCCCCAGCATTTT
>TRBJ2-1|TRBV5-1|few|NA
CASSAINGNEQFF
TGCGCCAGCAGCGCGATTAACGGCAATGAGCAGTTCTTC
>TRBJ2-2|TRBV7-9|medium-sized|TRBD2
CASSRSGGITGELFF
TGTGCCAGCAGCCGTAGCGGGGGGATCACCGGGGAGCTGTTTTTT
>TRBJ2-7|TRBV7-9|NA|NA
CASSSPGSYEQYF
TGTGCCAGCAGCTCCCCCGGGTCCTACGAGCAGTACTTC
>TRBJ1-1|TRBV5-1|once|TRBD1
CASSADRARTEAFF
TGCGCCAGCAGCGCGGACAGGGCAAGGACTGAAGCTTTCTTT
>TRBJ2-3|TRBV6-5|NA|NA
CASMSPYRDTQYF
TGTGCCAGCATGAGTCCCTATCGGGATACGCAGTATTTT